This T cell receptor (beta chain) was documented in a study of blood T cell repertoires in COVID-19. Sequencing was performed with immunoSEQ multiplex PCR; in TCRdb, only in-frame clones are kept and a portion is missing. Among fewer than 30,000 clones, 84% were seen once, and the ten largest hold less than 20%. V was clipped by 3 bases and J by 0 bases; unmatched bases: 7. Germline V gene data show CDR1 as SGHAT and CDR2 as FQNNGV. This CDR3 is 18 amino acids long. The sample consisted of peripheral blood. This clonotype was obtained from an older man with active COVID-19. The V and J genes are TRBV11-2 and TRBJ1-3, with 11 bases aligning to TRBD1. The CDR3 reads CASSLDRGLKGSGNTIYF. The CDR3 DNA is TGTGCCAGCAGCTTGGACAGGGGGCTGAAAGGCTCTGGAAACACCATATATTTT. Together with reference TRBV11-2 and TRBJ1-3, the CDR3 gives the full variable domain: EAGVAQSPRYKIIEKRQSVAFWCNPISGHATLYWYQQILGQGPKLLIQFQNNGVVDDSQLPKDRFSAERLKGVDSTLKIQPAKLEDSAVYLCASSLDRGLKGSGNTIYFGEGSWLTVV.